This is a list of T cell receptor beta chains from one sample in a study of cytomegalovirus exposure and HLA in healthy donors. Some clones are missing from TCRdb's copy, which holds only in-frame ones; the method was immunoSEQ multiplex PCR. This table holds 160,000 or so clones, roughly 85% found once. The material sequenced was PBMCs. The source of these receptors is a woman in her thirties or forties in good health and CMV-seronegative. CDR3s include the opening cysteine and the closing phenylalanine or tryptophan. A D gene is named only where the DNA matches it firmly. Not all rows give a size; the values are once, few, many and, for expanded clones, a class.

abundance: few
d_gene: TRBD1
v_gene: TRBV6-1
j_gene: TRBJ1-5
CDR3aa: CASSGDRGRGQPQHF
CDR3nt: TGTGCCAGCAGTGGTGACAGGGGGCGCGGTCAGCCCCAGCATTTT

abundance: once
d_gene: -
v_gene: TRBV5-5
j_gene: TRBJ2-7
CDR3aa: CASSLLLEVAYYEQYF
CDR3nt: TGTGCCAGCAGCCTGCTACTAGAAGTCGCCTACTACGAGCAGTACTTC

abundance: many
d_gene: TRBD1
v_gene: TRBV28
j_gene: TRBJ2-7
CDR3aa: CASSLTGGNEQYF
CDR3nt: TGTGCCAGCAGTTTGACAGGGGGCAACGAGCAGTACTTC

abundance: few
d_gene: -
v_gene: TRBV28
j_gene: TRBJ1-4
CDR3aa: CASSFIQGPATNEKLFF
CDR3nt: TGTGCCAGCAGTTTTATCCAGGGGCCTGCAACTAATGAAAAACTGTTTTTT

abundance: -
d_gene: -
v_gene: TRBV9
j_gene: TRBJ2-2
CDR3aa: CASGLEGPGELFF
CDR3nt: TGTGCCAGCGGGCTAGAGGGTCCCGGGGAGCTGTTTTTT

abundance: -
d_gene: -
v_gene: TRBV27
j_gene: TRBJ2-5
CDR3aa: CASSPLGGGASATQYF
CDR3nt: TGTGCCAGCAGTCCCCTGGGTGGGGGGGCCTCCGCGACCCAGTACTTC

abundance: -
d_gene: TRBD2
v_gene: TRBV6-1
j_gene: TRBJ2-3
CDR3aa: CASSRTSGIKDTQYF
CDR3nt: TGTGCCAGCAGCCGGACTAGCGGGATAAAAGATACGCAGTATTTT

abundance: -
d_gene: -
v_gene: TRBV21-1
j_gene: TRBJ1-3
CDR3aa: CASSTNGGSIYF
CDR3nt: TGTGCCAGCAGCACGAACGGGGGATCCATATATTTT

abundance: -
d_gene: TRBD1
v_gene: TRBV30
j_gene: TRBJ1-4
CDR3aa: CACTLRQGGKLFF
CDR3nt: TGTGCCTGCACTCTCCGACAGGGCGGAAAACTGTTTTTT

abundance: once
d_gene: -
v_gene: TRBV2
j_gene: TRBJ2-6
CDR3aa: CASRSARAGANVLTF
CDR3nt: TGTGCCAGCAGGAGCGCAAGGGCTGGGGCCAACGTCCTAACTTTC

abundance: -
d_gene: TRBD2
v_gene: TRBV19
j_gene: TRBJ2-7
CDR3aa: CASSLAGRSYEQYF
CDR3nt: TGTGCCAGTAGCCTAGCGGGGCGCTCCTACGAGCAGTACTTC

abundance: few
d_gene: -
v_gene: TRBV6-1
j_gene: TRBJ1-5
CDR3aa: CASSVDMNQPQHF
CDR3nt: TGTGCCAGCAGTGTTGACATGAATCAGCCCCAGCATTTT

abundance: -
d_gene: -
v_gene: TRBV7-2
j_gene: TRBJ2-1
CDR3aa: CASSLAPTYEQFF
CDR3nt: TGTGCCAGCAGCTTAGCGCCTACCTATGAGCAGTTCTTC

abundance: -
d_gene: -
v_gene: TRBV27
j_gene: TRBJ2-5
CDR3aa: CASSSDWGEETQYF
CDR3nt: TGTGCCAGCAGTTCCGACTGGGGGGAAGAGACCCAGTACTTC

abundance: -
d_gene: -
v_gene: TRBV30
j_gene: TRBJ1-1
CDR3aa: CAWSASTGTEAFF
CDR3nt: TGTGCCTGGAGTGCTTCGACAGGCACTGAAGCTTTCTTT

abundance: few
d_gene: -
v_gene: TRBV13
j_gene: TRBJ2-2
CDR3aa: CASRPPRANTGELFF
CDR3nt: TGTGCCAGCAGACCCCCGCGGGCGAACACCGGGGAGCTGTTTTTT

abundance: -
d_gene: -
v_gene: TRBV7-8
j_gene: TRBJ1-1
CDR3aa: CASSVTGNTEAFF
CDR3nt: TGTGCCAGCAGCGTAACGGGGAACACTGAAGCTTTCTTT

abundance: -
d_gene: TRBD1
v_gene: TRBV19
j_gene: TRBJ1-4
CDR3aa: CASRLGTGGMANEKLFF
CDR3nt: TGTGCCAGTAGACTCGGGACAGGGGGCATGGCTAATGAAAAACTGTTTTTT

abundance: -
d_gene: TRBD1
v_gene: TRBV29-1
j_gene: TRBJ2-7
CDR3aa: CSAGQGAGEQYF
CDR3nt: TGCAGCGCCGGACAGGGGGCGGGAGAGCAGTACTTC

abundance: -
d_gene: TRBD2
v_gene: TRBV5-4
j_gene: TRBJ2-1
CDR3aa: CASSQGLAGRGEQFF
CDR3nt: TGTGCCAGCAGCCAGGGACTAGCGGGGAGGGGTGAGCAGTTCTTC

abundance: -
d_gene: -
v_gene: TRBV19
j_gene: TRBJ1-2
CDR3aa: CASSIPRANYGYTF
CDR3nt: TGTGCCAGTAGTATACCCAGGGCGAACTATGGCTACACCTTC

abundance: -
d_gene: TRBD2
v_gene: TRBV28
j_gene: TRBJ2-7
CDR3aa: CASTSGSSYEQYF
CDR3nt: TGTGCCAGCACTAGCGGGTCCTCCTACGAGCAGTACTTC

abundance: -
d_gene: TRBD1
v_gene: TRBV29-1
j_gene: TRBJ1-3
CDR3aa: CSGTGEGNTIYF
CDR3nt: TGCAGCGGGACAGGGGAAGGAAACACCATATATTTT

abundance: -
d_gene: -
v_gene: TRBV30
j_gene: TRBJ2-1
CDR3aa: CAWTRSPWGGPYNEQFF
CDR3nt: TGTGCCTGGACCCGATCCCCTTGGGGGGGCCCCTACAATGAGCAGTTCTTC

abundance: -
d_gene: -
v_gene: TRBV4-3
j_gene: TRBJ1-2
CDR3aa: CASSRAGFGYTF
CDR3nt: TGCGCCAGCAGCCGCGCAGGGTTTGGCTACACCTTC

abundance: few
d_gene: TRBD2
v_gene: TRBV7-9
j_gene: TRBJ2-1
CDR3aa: CASSLGAGGHEQFF
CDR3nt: TGTGCCAGCAGCTTAGGGGCGGGAGGGCATGAGCAGTTCTTC

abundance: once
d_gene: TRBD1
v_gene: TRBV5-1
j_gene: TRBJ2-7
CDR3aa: CASSPDRGYPEQYF
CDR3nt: TGCGCCAGCAGCCCGGACAGGGGGTATCCCGAGCAGTACTTC

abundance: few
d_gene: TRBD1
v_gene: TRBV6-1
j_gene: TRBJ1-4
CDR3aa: CASSGPDRGNEKLFF
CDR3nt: TGTGCCAGCAGTGGCCCGGACAGGGGCAATGAAAAACTGTTTTTT

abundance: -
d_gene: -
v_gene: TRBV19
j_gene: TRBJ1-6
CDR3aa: CASSAGGTYYNSPLHF
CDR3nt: TGTGCCAGTAGTGCGGGAGGGACATATTATAATTCACCCCTCCACTTT

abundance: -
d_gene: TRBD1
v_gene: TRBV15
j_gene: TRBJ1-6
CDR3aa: CATSRLGTGDYNSPLHF
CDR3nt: TGTGCCACCAGCAGACTGGGGACAGGGGACTATAATTCACCCCTCCACTTT

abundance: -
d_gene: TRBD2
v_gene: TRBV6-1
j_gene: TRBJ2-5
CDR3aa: CASSEGTSGGRPQYF
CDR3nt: TGTGCCAGCAGTGAAGGTACTAGCGGGGGGCGCCCCCAGTACTTC

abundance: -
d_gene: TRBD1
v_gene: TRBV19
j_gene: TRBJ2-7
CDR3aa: CASSITGTGGNEQYF
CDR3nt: TGTGCCAGTAGTATCACCGGGACAGGGGGCAACGAGCAGTACTTC

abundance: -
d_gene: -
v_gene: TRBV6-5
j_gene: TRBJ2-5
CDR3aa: CASSPTGRKETQYF
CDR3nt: TGTGCCAGCAGTCCGACAGGCAGGAAAGAGACCCAGTACTTC

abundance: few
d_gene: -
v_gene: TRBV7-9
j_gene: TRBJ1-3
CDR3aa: CASGGGLNTIYF
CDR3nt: TGTGCCAGCGGGGGAGGGTTGAACACCATATATTTT

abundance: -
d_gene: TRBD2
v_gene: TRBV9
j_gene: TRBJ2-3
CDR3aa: CASSNSGSSTDTQYF
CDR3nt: TGTGCCAGCAGCAATAGCGGGTCTAGCACAGATACGCAGTATTTT

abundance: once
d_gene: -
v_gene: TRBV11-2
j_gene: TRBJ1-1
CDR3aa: CASTLSQGPNTEAFF
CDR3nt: TGTGCCAGCACCCTCTCCCAGGGTCCGAACACTGAAGCTTTCTTT

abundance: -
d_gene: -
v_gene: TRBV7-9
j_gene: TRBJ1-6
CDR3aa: CASSANREGSPLHF
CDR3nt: TGTGCCAGCAGCGCCAACAGGGAAGGCTCACCCCTCCACTTT

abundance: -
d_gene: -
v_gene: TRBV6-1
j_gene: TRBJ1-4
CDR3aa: CASSEHGAAVGKLFF
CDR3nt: TGTGCCAGCAGTGAACATGGAGCCGCGGTTGGAAAACTGTTTTTT

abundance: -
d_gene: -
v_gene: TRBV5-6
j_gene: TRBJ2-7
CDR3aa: CASSLGPDYEQYF
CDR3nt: TGTGCCAGCAGCTTGGGGCCAGACTACGAGCAGTACTTC